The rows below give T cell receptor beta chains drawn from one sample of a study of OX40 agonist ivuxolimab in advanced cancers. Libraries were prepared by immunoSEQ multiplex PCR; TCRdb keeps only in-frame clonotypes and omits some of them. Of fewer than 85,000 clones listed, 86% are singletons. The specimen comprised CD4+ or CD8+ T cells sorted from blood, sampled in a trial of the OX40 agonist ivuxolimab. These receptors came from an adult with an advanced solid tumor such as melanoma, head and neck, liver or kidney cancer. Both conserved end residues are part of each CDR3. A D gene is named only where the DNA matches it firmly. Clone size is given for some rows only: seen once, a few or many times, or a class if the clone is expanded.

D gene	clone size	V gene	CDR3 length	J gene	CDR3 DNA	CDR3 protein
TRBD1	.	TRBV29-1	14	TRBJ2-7	TGCAGCGTGCAACGGGGACAGGGCTCCTACGAGCAGTACTTC	CSVQRGQGSYEQYF
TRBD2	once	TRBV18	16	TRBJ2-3	TGTGCCAGCTCACCTGCAGTGACTAGCGGCACAGATACGCAGTATTTT	CASSPAVTSGTDTQYF
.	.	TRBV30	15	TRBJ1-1	TGTGCCTGGAGTGTTCCGGATTTGGGCTACACTGAAGCTTTCTTT	CAWSVPDLGYTEAFF
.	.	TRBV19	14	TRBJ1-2	TGTGCCAGTAGTGCGGGGACGGGGAACTATGGCTACACCTTC	CASSAGTGNYGYTF
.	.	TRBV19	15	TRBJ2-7	TGTGCCAGTAGTATTTTTCGAGCCAACAATCGGGAGCAGTACTTC	CASSIFRANNREQYF
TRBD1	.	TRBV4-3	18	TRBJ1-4	TGCGCCAGCAGCCAAGTTTCGGGACAGGGATTTTCTAATGAAAAACTGTTTTTT	CASSQVSGQGFSNEKLFF
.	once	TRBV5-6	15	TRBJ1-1	TGTGCCAGCAGCTTGATGAGGGGATTGAACACTGAAGCTTTCTTT	CASSLMRGLNTEAFF
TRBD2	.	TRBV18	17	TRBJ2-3	TGTGCCAGCTCAACCCGGACTAGCGGGTATAGCACAGATACGCAGTATTTT	CASSTRTSGYSTDTQYF
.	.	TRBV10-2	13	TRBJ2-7	TGCGCCAGCAGTCCGGACAGAATCTACGAGCAGTACTTC	CASSPDRIYEQYF
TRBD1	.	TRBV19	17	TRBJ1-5	TGTGCCAGCGTGGACAGGGGCTCGGGAGGGGGCAATCAGCCCCAGCATTTT	CASVDRGSGGGNQPQHF
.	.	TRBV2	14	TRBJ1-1	TGTGCCAGCAGTTGGTCCAGGGAGGACACTGAAGCTTTCTTT	CASSWSREDTEAFF
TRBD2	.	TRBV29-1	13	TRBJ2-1	TGCAGCGTATTGCGGGAGAGAGGGAATGAGCAGTTCTTC	CSVLRERGNEQFF
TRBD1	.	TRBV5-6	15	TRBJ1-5	TGTGCCAGCAGTTATTTCCAGGGGGCAGGTCAGCCCCAGCATTTT	CASSYFQGAGQPQHF
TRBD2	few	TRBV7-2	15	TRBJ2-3	TGTGCCAGCAAGAGGACTAGCGGGCCTAGAGATACGCAGTATTTT	CASKRTSGPRDTQYF
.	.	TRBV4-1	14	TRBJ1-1	TGCGCCAGCACCCAGTCGGGGGGCGGCACTGAAGCTTTCTTT	CASTQSGGGTEAFF
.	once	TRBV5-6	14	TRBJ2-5	TGTGCCAGCAGCTTGGTACAGACCGGAGAGACCCAGTACTTC	CASSLVQTGETQYF
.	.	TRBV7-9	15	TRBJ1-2	TGTGCCAGCACCTCCGAAACTGGGGTAGTCTCTGGCTACACCTTC	CASTSETGVVSGYTF
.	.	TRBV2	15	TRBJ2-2	TGTGCCAGCGGTGGACTGGGGATGAACACCGGGGAGCTGTTTTTT	CASGGLGMNTGELFF
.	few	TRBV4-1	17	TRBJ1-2	TGCGCCAGCAGCCTAAGCCGGGACACAAGAGAAACTTATGGCTACACCTTC	CASSLSRDTRETYGYTF
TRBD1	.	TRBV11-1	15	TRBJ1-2	TGTGCCAGCAGATCCGGGACAGACATAAACTATGGCTACACCTTC	CASRSGTDINYGYTF
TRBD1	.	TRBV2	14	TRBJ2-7	TGTGCCAGCAAACTAGACAGGGCCTACTACGAGCAGTACTTC	CASKLDRAYYEQYF
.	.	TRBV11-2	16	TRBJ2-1	TGTGCCAGCAGCTTAGGAGTCTCTCCTACGGGGAATGAGCAGTTCTTC	CASSLGVSPTGNEQFF